This record concerns one TCR beta chain sequence. No antigen is known for it. A sample-barcoded 5' primer and a J-beta primer mix were used in a second PCR of roughly 6 to 11 cycles. TCRdb passed the 5' RACE reads through MiXCR, listing each CDR3 protein once. This table holds 980,000 or so distinct CDR3 sequences, about 48% found once. CDR3 length: 13 amino acids. Trimming cost V 5 bases and J 5 bases, with 13 bases left between them. Germline-derived CDR1 and CDR2 are SEHNR and FQNEAQ (reference sequence). This sample was taken from a study of blood T cells in healthy people across ages. Study-wide results and limits: Older individuals had lower TCR beta diversity per million T cells (the decline was roughly linear).

This TCR was sampled from a man in his thirties or forties in good health. The chain is built from TRBV7-9 and TRBJ2-7; D is perhaps TRBD2 (6 bases). Sample: blood. CDR3 loop: CASSRSAGNEQYF. CDR3 nucleotides: TGTGCCAGCAGCCGTTCGGCGGGGAACGAGCAGTACTTC.